This TCR beta chain was sequenced during a study of regulatory T cells in long-lasting Graves disease. Whole-study results and caveats: Having few samples may have compromised the accuracy.

Trimming stripped 4 bases from V and 0 bases from J, with 4 bases between. The CDR3 loop spans 12 amino acids. Per the germline V gene, CDR1 is DFQATT and CDR2 is SNEGSKA (reference sequence). This clonotype was picked up many times. The antigen remains unidentified. As for time point: newly diagnosed GD, antithyroid drugs for less than 3 months. After RNA was extracted from PBMCs, the TCR library was made from it. A peripheral blood sample, around 8.5 milliliters in volume, was drawn into EDTA tubes. Relying on iRepertoire HTBI primers and Arm-PCR of CDR3 regions, the team built TCR beta libraries. TCRdb processed the multiplex PCR reads anew with MiXCR; each CDR3 protein has one entry. The table lists around 400,000 distinct CDR3 sequences, roughly a sixth of them singletons.

The specimen comprised peripheral blood mononuclear cells (PBMCs), sampled at new diagnosis, from a patient treated with antithyroid drugs. The rearrangement joins TRBV20-1 to TRBJ1-3, with unresolved D. The TCR was taken from a female donor with Graves disease. CDR3 coding DNA: TGCAGTGCTAAGGGCTCTGGAAACACCATATATTTT. Its translation is CSAKGSGNTIYF.